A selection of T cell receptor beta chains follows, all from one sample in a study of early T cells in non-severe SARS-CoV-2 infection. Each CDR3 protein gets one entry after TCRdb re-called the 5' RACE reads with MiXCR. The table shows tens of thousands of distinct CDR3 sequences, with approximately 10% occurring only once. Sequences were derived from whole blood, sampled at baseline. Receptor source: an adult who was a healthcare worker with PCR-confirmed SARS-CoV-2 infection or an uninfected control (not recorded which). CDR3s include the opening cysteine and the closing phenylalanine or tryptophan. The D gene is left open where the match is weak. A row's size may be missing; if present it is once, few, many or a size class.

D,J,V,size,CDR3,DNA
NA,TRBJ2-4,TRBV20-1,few,CSVNHPGELGIQYF,TGCAGTGTAAACCACCCCGGGGAATTAGGCATTCAGTACTTC
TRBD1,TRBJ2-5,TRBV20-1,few,CSALDREETQYF,TGCAGTGCTTTGGACAGGGAGGAGACCCAGTACTTC
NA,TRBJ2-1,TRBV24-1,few,CATSRDAVAGGEQFF,TGTGCCACCAGTAGGGATGCAGTTGCGGGTGGTGAGCAGTTCTTC
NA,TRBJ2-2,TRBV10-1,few,CASRIPGTRAGELFF,TGCGCCAGCAGAATCCCCGGGACCCGCGCCGGGGAGCTGTTTTTT
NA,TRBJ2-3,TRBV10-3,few,CAISVSGGGQDTQYF,TGTGCCATCAGTGTATCGGGGGGCGGTCAGGATACGCAGTATTTT
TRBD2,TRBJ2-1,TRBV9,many,CASSVDPSGSGEQFF,TGTGCCAGCAGCGTAGATCCTAGCGGGAGCGGGGAGCAGTTCTTC
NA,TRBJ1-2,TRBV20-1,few,CSARRGDGYTF,TGCAGTGCTAGACGGGGGGACGGCTACACCTTC
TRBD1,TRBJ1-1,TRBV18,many,CASSGQENTEAFF,TGTGCCAGCTCGGGACAGGAGAACACTGAAGCTTTCTTT
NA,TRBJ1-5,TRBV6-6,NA,CASSSGNQPQHF,TGTGCCAGCAGTTCAGGGAATCAGCCCCAGCATTTT
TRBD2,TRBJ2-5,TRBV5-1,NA,CASSLVGTIQETQYF,TGCGCCAGCAGCTTGGTAGGGACTATTCAAGAGACCCAGTACTTC
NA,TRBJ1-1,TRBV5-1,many,CASSFHPRATNTEAFF,TGCGCCAGCAGCTTCCACCCCCGGGCGACGAACACTGAAGCTTTCTTT
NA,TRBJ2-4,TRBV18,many,CASGLKVGNIQYF,TGTGCCAGCGGACTAAAGGTCGGAAACATTCAGTACTTC